These T cell receptor beta chains were read from a single sample in a study of identical twins. MiXCR was run by TCRdb on the 5' RACE reads, yielding one entry per CDR3 protein. The table lists about 520,000 distinct CDR3 sequences, 22% of them singletons, with under 0.95% in the top ten. Separately, the same data were catalogued under a study of T cells expressing NK-cell markers.

The sample was CD4+ T cells sorted from blood. These receptors came from a woman aged 18-29 years in good health. CDR3s include the opening cysteine and the closing phenylalanine or tryptophan. A D gene is named only where the DNA matches it firmly. Clone size is not always given. Where it is, it says once, few, many or a class for expanded clones.

j_call v_call clone_size d_call cdr3_aa cdr3_nt
TRBJ2-3 TRBV20-1 - TRBD2 CSANLAGVGDTQYF TGCAGTGCTAACCTAGCGGGGGTGGGGGATACGCAGTATTTT
TRBJ2-7 TRBV29-1 few TRBD1 CSVTTQDRGFNEQYF TGCAGCGTTACCACCCAGGACAGGGGGTTCAACGAGCAGTACTTC
TRBJ2-5 TRBV9 few - CASSVDPSKETQYF TGTGCCAGCAGCGTAGACCCCAGCAAAGAGACCCAGTACTTC
TRBJ2-1 TRBV29-1 many - CSASPGPFF TGCAGCGCCTCTCCAGGCCCGTTCTTC
TRBJ2-3 TRBV7-2 few - CASSPFLRTQGDTQYF TGTGCCAGCAGCCCGTTTCTCAGGACTCAAGGCGATACGCAGTATTTT
TRBJ2-3 TRBV5-6 - TRBD1 CASSFTGATDTQYF TGTGCCAGCAGCTTTACAGGGGCCACAGATACGCAGTATTTT
TRBJ2-3 TRBV29-1 - TRBD2 CSVGLGGGGTDTQYF TGCAGCGTTGGCCTCGGCGGGGGGGGCACAGATACGCAGTATTTT
TRBJ2-1 TRBV6-5 - TRBD2 CASSYKGAASGNNEQFF TGTGCCAGCAGTTACAAAGGGGCGGCTAGCGGGAACAATGAGCAGTTCTTC
TRBJ1-1 TRBV12-3/TRBV12-4 - - CATSLAIGAFF TGTGCCACCAGTTTAGCTATTGGGGCTTTCTTT
TRBJ2-7 TRBV6-1 few TRBD2 CASRTSGVYEQYF TGTGCCAGTAGGACTAGCGGGGTCTACGAGCAGTACTTC
TRBJ2-1 TRBV7-6 few TRBD2 CASSLRLAGVIEQFF TGTGCCAGCAGCTTAAGACTAGCGGGGGTAATTGAGCAGTTCTTC
TRBJ2-4 TRBV7-2 - TRBD2 CASSSQPLTSGGTVAYF TGTGCCAGCAGCTCCCAACCCTTGACTAGCGGGGGAACCGTTGCGTACTTC
TRBJ2-7 TRBV5-1 few - CASSRVAESREQYF TGCGCCAGCAGCCGCGTAGCCGAATCCCGCGAGCAGTACTTC
TRBJ1-6 TRBV14 - - CASSHLTGGPSPLHF TGTGCCAGCAGCCACCTTACCGGAGGGCCCTCACCCCTCCACTTT
TRBJ1-1 TRBV20-1 few - CSANRGRFSEAFF TGCAGTGCTAACCGAGGGCGGTTCAGTGAAGCTTTCTTT
TRBJ2-6 TRBV5-1 few - CASSLKHSGANVLTF TGCGCCAGCAGCTTGAAACACTCTGGGGCCAACGTCCTGACTTTC
TRBJ2-2 TRBV5-1 - - CASSFGRVYTGELFF TGCGCCAGCAGCTTCGGCAGGGTCTACACCGGGGAGCTGTTTTTT
TRBJ2-1 TRBV6-2/TRBV6-3 - - CASSYVRDEQFF TGTGCCAGCAGTTACGTTCGGGATGAGCAGTTCTTC
TRBJ2-2 TRBV10-3 many - CAISPGSGASKSNTGELFF TGTGCCATCAGTCCGGGTAGCGGAGCCAGCAAATCGAACACCGGGGAGCTGTTTTTT
TRBJ1-5 TRBV7-2 few - CASSPRANQPQHF TGTGCCAGCAGCCCCCGGGCCAATCAGCCCCAGCATTTT
TRBJ1-1 TRBV25-1 few - CASSEGAEYTEAFF TGTGCCAGCAGTGAAGGTGCGGAGTACACTGAAGCTTTCTTT
TRBJ2-1 TRBV19 - - CASSIGTDFYNEQFF TGTGCCAGTAGTATAGGGACAGACTTTTACAATGAGCAGTTCTTC
TRBJ2-3 TRBV12-3/TRBV12-4 - - CASSLAGSVSDTQYF TGTGCCAGCAGTTTAGCGGGGAGCGTTTCAGATACGCAGTATTTT
TRBJ1-1 TRBV11-2 - - CASSLNGVNTEAFF TGTGCCAGCAGCCTAAACGGGGTGAACACTGAAGCTTTCTTT
TRBJ1-2 TRBV7-9 - - CASRVGQLNYGYTF TGTGCCAGCCGCGTTGGGCAGCTTAACTATGGCTACACCTTC
TRBJ2-7 TRBV6-4 many - CASSVGGYEQYF TGTGCCAGCAGTGTCGGCGGCTACGAGCAGTACTTC
TRBJ2-3 TRBV5-6 few - CASSLEGVRADTQYF TGTGCCAGCAGCTTGGAAGGGGTTAGGGCAGATACGCAGTATTTT
TRBJ2-7 TRBV15 few - CATSRDVWTVGSSYEQYF TGTGCCACCAGCAGAGATGTGTGGACGGTGGGGAGCTCCTACGAGCAGTACTTC
TRBJ2-3 TRBV10-3 - TRBD2 CAIKSGRAERISTDTQYF TGTGCCATCAAAAGCGGGAGGGCCGAACGTATTAGCACAGATACGCAGTATTTT
TRBJ2-5 TRBV2 few - CASSNLGQLQETQYF TGTGCCAGCAGCAACCTCGGACAGCTCCAAGAGACCCAGTACTTC
TRBJ2-1 TRBV18 - - CASSPGIPTRFF TGTGCCAGCTCACCTGGGATCCCGACTAGGTTCTTC
TRBJ2-4 TRBV4-1 - - CASSGAGFLAKNIQYF TGCGCCAGCAGCGGGGCGGGATTTCTAGCCAAAAACATTCAGTACTTC
TRBJ1-1 TRBV13 - - CASSPSPRGQIEAFF TGTGCCAGCAGCCCGTCCCCCCGGGGGCAGATTGAAGCTTTCTTT